This T cell receptor beta chain was observed in a study of blood T cell repertoires in COVID-19. Study overall: The cDNA or gDNA used as material had been derived from T cells, B-cell-depleted T cells, or PBMCs.

Germline-derived CDR1 and CDR2 are MDHEN and SYDVKM. The V and J ends lost 7 bases and 7 bases, in that order; junction bases with no gene match: 10. CDR3 length: 13 residues. Only in-frame clones appear in the TCRdb table, and some are missing; sequencing was by immunoSEQ multiplex PCR. The sample lists 400,000 to 550,000 clones; 75% to 90% were seen once. The material sequenced was peripheral blood. The V call is TRBV28, the J call TRBJ2-7, with 7 bases aligning to TRBD1. This TCR was recovered from a woman younger than 45 with acute or convalescent COVID-19. This CDR3 reads CASTTGAPGEQYF. CDR3 DNA: TGTGCCAGCACCACAGGGGCCCCGGGAGAGCAGTACTTC.